This note documents a single T cell receptor beta chain sequence. V lost 5 bases to trimming and J lost 7 bases; unmatched junction nucleotides: 10. The CDR3 extends over 14 amino acids. Germline values: CDR1 LNHDA, CDR2 SQIVND (reference sequence). Sequenced by immunoSEQ multiplex PCR; TCRdb stores in-frame clones only, minus some. The profile covers around 77,000 clones, with 70% to 85% appearing a single time and approximately 9.9% taken by the ten largest. These data belong to a study of radiotherapy plus CTLA-4 blockade in lung cancer. The source is a human donor with non-small cell lung cancer whose response to radiotherapy plus ipilimumab could not be evaluated. The material was peripheral blood, obtained from a patient treated with radiotherapy plus ipilimumab. This sequence joins TRBV19 and TRBJ1-2; 7 bases agree with TRBD1. This CDR3 reads CASSAKQGSTGYTF. CDR3 sequence (DNA): TGTGCCAGTAGTGCCAAACAGGGGTCGACTGGCTACACCTTC.